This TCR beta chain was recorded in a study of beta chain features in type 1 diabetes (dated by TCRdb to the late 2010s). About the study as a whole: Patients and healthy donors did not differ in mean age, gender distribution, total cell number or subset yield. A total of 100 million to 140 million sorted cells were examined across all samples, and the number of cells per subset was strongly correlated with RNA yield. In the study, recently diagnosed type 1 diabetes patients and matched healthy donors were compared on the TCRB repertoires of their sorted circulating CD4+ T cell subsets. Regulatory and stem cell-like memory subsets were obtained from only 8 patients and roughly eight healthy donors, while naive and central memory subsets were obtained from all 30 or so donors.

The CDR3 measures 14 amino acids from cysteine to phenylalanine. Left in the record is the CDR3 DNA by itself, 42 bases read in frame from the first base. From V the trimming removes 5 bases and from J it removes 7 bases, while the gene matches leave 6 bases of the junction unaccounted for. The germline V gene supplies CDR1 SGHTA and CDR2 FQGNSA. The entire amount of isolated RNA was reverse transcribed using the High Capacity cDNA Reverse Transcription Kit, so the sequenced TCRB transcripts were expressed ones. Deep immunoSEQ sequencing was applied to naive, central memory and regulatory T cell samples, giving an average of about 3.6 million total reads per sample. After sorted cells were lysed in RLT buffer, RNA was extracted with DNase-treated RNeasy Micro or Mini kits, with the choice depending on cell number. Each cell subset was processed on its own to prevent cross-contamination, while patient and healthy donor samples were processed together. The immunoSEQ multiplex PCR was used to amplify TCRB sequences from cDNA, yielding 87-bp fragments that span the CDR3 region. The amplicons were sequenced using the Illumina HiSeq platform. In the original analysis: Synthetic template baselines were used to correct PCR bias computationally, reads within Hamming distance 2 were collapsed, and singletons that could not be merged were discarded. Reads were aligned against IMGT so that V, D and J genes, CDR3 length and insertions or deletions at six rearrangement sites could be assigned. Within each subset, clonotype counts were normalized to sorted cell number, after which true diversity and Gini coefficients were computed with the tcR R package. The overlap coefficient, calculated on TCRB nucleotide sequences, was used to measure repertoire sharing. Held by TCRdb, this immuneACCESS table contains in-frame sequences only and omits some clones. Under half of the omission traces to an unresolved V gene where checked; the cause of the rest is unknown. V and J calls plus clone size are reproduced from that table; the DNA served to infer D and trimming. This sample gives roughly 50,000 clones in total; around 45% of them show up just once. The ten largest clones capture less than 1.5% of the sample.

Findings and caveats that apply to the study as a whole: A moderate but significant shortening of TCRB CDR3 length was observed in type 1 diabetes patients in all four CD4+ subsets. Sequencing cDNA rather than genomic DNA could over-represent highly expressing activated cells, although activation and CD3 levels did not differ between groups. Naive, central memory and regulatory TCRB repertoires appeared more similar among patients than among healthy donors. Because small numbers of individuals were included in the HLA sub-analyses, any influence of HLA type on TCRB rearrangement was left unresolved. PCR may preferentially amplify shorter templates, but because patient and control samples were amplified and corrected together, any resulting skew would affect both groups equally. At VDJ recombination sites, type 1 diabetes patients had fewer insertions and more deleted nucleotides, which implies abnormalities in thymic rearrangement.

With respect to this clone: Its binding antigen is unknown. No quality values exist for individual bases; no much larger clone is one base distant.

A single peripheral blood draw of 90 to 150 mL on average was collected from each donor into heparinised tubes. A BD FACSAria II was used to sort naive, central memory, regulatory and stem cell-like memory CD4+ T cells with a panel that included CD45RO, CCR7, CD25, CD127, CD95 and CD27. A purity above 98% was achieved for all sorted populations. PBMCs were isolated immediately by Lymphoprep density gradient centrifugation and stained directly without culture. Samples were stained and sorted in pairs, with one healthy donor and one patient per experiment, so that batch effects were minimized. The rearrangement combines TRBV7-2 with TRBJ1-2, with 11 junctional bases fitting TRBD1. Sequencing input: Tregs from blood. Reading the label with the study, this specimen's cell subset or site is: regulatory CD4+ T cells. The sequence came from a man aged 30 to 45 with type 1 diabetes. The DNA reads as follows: TGTGCCAGCAGCCCCGGACAGGGGGCCTTTGGCTACACCTTC. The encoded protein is CASSPGQGAFGYTF. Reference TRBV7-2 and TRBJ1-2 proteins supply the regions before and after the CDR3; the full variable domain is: GAGVSQSPSNKVTEKGKDVELRCDPISGHTALYWYRQSLGQGLEFLIYFQGNSAPDKSGLPSDRFSAERTGGSVSTLTIQRTQQEDSAVYLCASSPGQGAFGYTFGSGTRLTVV.